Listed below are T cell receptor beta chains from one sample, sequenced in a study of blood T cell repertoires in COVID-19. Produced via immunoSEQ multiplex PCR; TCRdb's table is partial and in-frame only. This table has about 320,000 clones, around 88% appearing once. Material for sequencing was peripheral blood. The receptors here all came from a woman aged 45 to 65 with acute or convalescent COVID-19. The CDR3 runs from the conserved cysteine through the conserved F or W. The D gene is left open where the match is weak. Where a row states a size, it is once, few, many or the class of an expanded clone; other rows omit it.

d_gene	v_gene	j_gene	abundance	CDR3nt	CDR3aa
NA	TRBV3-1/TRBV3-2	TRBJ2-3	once	TGTGCCAGCAGCCGGCACGGGAGCGGAGACACAGATACGCAGTATTTT	CASSRHGSGDTDTQYF
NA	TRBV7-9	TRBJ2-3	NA	TGTGCCAGCAGCTTAGCTCCGGGAGTGGTGACAGATACGCAGTATTTT	CASSLAPGVVTDTQYF
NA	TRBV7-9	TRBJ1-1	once	TGTGCCAGCAGCTTAGGATGGGGGCCGTACACTGAAGCTTTCTTT	CASSLGWGPYTEAFF
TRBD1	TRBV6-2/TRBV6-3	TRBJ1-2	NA	TGTGCCAGCAGCCTCAGGGACAGGGGCTCGGTGTATGGCTACACCTTC	CASSLRDRGSVYGYTF
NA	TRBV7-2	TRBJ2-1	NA	TGTGCCAGCAGCCCTTTTTCGGGGGGCCATGAGCAGTTCTTC	CASSPFSGGHEQFF
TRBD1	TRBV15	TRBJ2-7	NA	TGTGCCACCAGCAGAGGAGACAGGGGGTACGAGCAGTACTTC	CATSRGDRGYEQYF
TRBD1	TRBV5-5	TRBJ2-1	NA	TGTGCCAGCAGCTTCTCACTGCGGACAGGGGCGTACAATGAGCAGTTCTTC	CASSFSLRTGAYNEQFF
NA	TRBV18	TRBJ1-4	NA	TGTGCCAGCACCGGAGTTAATGAAAAACTGTTTTTT	CASTGVNEKLFF
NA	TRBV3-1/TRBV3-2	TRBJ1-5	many	TGTGCCAGCAGCCAAGATGGGAGGGCCGATCAGCCCCAGCATTTT	CASSQDGRADQPQHF
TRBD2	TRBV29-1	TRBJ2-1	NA	TGCAGCGTTGAGACTAGCGGGAGGTACAGTGAGCAGTTCTTC	CSVETSGRYSEQFF
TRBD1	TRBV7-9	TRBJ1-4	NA	TGTGCCAGCAGACGGGGACAGGACAAACTGTTTTTT	CASRRGQDKLFF
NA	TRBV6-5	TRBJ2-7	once	TGTGCCACCAACAGGGACATCTCCTACGAGCAGTACTTC	CATNRDISYEQYF
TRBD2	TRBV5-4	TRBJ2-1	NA	TGTGCCAGCAGCTTACGCCAGAGAGCGGGAGGCAATGAGCAGTTCTTC	CASSLRQRAGGNEQFF
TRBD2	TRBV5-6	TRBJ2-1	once	TGTGCCAGCAGCTTGTTTAGCGGGAGTCGGTCCTACAATGAGCAGTTCTTC	CASSLFSGSRSYNEQFF
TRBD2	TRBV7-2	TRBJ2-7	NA	TGTGCCAGCAGCCATAGGACTAGCGACTCCTACGAGCAGTACTTC	CASSHRTSDSYEQYF
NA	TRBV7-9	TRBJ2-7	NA	TGTGCCAGCAGCTTCTCTGGCAGGGACGAGCAGTACTTC	CASSFSGRDEQYF
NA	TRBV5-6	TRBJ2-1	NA	TGTGCCAGCAGCTTGAGCCTAGAACAGTTCTTC	CASSLSLEQFF
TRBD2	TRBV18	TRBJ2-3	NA	TGTGCCAGCTCACCTCTAGCGGGAGTCGTAGATACGCAGTATTTT	CASSPLAGVVDTQYF
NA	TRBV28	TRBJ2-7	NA	TGTGCCAGTGGCGCTGGGGGCGGAACCTCCTACGAGCAGTACTTC	CASGAGGGTSYEQYF
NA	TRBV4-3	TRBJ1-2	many	TGCGCCAGCAGCCAGGACCAGGGTAACTATGGCTACACCTTC	CASSQDQGNYGYTF
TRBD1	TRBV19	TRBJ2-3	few	TGTGCCACCGGGGGACAGGGGGCCGGAGATACGCAGTATTTT	CATGGQGAGDTQYF
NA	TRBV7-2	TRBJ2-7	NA	TGTGCCAGCAGCCCCCAGCCCTCGGGGTACGAGCAGTACTTC	CASSPQPSGYEQYF
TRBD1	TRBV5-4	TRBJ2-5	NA	TGTGCCAGCAGCCCCTGGGACAGGGGGGAAGAGACCCAGTACTTC	CASSPWDRGEETQYF
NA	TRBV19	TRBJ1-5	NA	TGTGCCAGTAGTATGGCTGGGCCCCAGCATTTT	CASSMAGPQHF